Each of the 9 T cell receptor beta chains below was sequenced from the same sample in a study of response to subunit inactivated influenza vaccine. TCRdb called the RT-PCR reads again in MiXCR, with one record for every CDR3 protein. Counted here are more than 200,000 distinct CDR3 sequences, about 12% occurring once; the ten biggest clones make up 7.8%. The sample consisted of non-naive T cells sorted from PBMCs, taken 14 to 15 days before vaccination. The receptors shown here come from a man aged 45-65 years who received an inactivated influenza vaccine.

The chain employs TRBV28 and TRBJ1-4; tentatively, D is TRBD1 (5 bases). Per the germline V gene, CDR1 is MDHEN and CDR2 is SYDVKM. This CDR3 is 12 amino acids long. Deletions cut 5 bases from V and 8 bases from J, with 9 bases between. The CDR3 region has the DNA TGTGCCAGCAGTATTTACAGGGAAAAACTGTTTTTT. Encoded protein: CASSIYREKLFF.

Only a few counts were recorded for this clonotype. As DNA, the CDR3 is TGTGCCACCAGCAGGCAGGCTACCCTGAACACTGAAGCTTTCTTT. This sequence encodes CATSRQATLNTEAFF. The chain recombines TRBV15 with TRBJ1-1; D call uncertain. The V end lost 3 bases, the J end lost 0 bases, and 11 bases lay between the germline ends. Germline CDR1 is LNHNV and CDR2 is YYDKDF (reference sequence). The CDR3 totals 15 residues.

The chain has TRBV4-3 and TRBJ1-4; D is uncertain. V gave up 0 bases and J gave up 7 bases, with 12 bases separating them. The CDR3 totals 15 residues. The germline V gene has CDR1 LGHNA and CDR2 YSLEER. The chain's CDR3 is CASSQDARGIEKLFF. The CDR3 nucleotides read TGCGCCAGCAGCCAAGATGCCCGGGGAATTGAAAAACTGTTTTTT.

This clonotype has ten or more counts. This sequence joins TRBV2 and TRBJ2-7; the match to TRBD2 covers 14 bases. The CDR3 has 15 residues. In germline, CDR1 is SNHLY, CDR2 FYNNEI. V dropped 5 bases and J dropped 3; count of bases not matched to a gene: 3. CDR3 amino acids: CASSKGLAGGYEQYF. CDR3 sequence (DNA): TGTGCCAGCAGTAAAGGACTAGCGGGAGGCTACGAGCAGTACTTC.

CDR3 amino acids: CSAIREGGRAHEQFF. The CDR3 region has the DNA TGCAGTGCTATTAGAGAGGGCGGGAGGGCCCATGAGCAGTTCTTC. This rearrangement joins TRBV20-1 to TRBJ2-1; TRBD2 aligns across 9 bases. Trimming cost V 4 bases and J 8 bases; bases outside gene matches: 12. The CDR3 length is 15 residues. The germline CDR1 and CDR2 sequences are DFQATT and SNEGSKA (reference sequence).

This clonotype was counted only a few times. The V and J genes are TRBV19 and TRBJ2-2; D is ambiguous. Germline CDR1 is LNHDA and CDR2 is SQIVND (reference sequence). The CDR3 covers 14 residues. With 3 bases removed from V and 3 bases from J, the gap between germline ends came to 8 bases. The DNA for the CDR3 is TGTGCCAGTAGTATCGGGCTGCACACCGGGGAGCTGTTTTTT. Translating it yields CASSIGLHTGELFF.

This clonotype was observed a few times. The chain employs TRBV27 and TRBJ1-6; a weak D match, TRBD1 (5 bases). Germline V gives CDR1 MNHEY, CDR2 SMNVEV (reference sequence). There are 15 residues in the CDR3. V was trimmed by 6 bases and J by 0 bases, leaving 9 bases between them. The CDR3 coding sequence is TGTGCCAGCAGAGCAGGGAGCTCCTATAATTCACCCCTCCACTTT. Translation gives CASRAGSSYNSPLHF.

This clonotype was recorded at least ten times. This chain uses TRBV5-1 with TRBJ1-1, with D possibly being TRBD1 (6 bases). The CDR3 contains 14 residues. Germline V CDR1 and CDR2: SGHRS, YFSETQ. V was trimmed by 0 bases and J by 6 bases, leaving 12 bases between them. CDR3 bases: TGCGCCAGCAGCTTGGGTAGGGGGAGTGCTGAAGCTTTCTTT. It specifies CASSLGRGSAEAFF. The entire variable domain, with the rest obtained from reference TRBV5-1 and TRBJ1-1, is as follows: KAGVTQTPRYLIKTRGQQVTLSCSPISGHRSVSWYQQTPGQGLQFLFEYFSETQRNKGNFPGRFSGRQFSNSRSEMNVSTLELGDSALYLCASSLGRGSAEAFFGQGTRLTVV.

The table lists this clonotype with many counts. The chain links TRBV4-3 to TRBJ2-7, with D uncertain. Germline CDR1 and CDR2: LGHNA and YSLEER. The germline V and J ends were trimmed by 0 bases and 7 bases, with 7 bases remaining between them. This CDR3 spans 12 amino acids. The CDR3 DNA follows: TGCGCCAGCAGCCAAGATCGCCAGGAGCAGTACTTC. This gives the protein CASSQDRQEQYF.